This TCR beta chain is drawn from a study of OX40 agonist ivuxolimab in advanced cancers. This CDR3 is 15 amino acids long. Germline lookup yields CDR1 SGHTA and CDR2 FQGNSA. Study findings and constraints: Both blood CD4+ and CD8+ T cells showed clonal growth by week 6 at 0.1 to 3.0 mg/kg.

The table came from immunoSEQ multiplex PCR; TCRdb's copy has only in-frame clones and leaves some out. The sample has tens of thousands of clones; approximately 81% are singletons. As for this clone: Its target is unknown. One end of the junction does not line up with germline, which may come from a read error.

The receptor was derived from an adult with an advanced solid tumor such as melanoma, head and neck, liver or kidney cancer. The J gene is TRBJ2-1, the V gene TRBV7-2, with a tentative D call TRBD2 (7 bases). Sequencing used CD4+ or CD8+ T cells sorted from blood, obtained in a trial of the OX40 agonist ivuxolimab. The CDR3 nucleotides are TGTGCCAGCAGGTTAGGGAGGGGGAACTACAATGAGCAGTTCTTC. Its protein is CASRLGRGNYNEQFF.